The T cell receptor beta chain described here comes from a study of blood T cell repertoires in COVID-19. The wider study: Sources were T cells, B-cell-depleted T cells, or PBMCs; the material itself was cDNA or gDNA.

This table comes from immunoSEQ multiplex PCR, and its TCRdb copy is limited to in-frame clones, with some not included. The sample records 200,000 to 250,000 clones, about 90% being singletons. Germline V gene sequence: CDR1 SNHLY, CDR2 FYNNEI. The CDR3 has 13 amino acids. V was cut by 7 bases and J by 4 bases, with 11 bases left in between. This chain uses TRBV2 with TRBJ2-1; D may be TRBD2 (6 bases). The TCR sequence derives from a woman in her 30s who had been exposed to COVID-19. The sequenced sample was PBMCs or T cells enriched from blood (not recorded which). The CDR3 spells CASNRGLYNEQFF. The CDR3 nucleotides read TGTGCCAGCAATCGGGGGTTGTACAATGAGCAGTTCTTC.